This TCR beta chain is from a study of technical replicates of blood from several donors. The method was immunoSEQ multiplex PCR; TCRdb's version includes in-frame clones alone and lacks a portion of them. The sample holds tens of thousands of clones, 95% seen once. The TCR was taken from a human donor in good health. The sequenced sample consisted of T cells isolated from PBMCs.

CDR3 bases: TGTGCCAGCAGCTTCGGGAGTTGGACAGATACGCAGTATTTT. Translating it yields CASSFGSWTDTQYF. This chain connects TRBV11-3 to TRBJ2-3; maybe TRBD2 (6 bases). Trimming cost V 3 bases and J 3 bases, with 10 bases left between them. The germline gives CDR1 SGHNT, CDR2 YENEEA. The CDR3 loop spans 14 amino acids.